This T cell receptor (beta chain) came from a study of cytotoxic CD8 clonotypes in ibrutinib-treated CLL. Remarks on this clone: The antigen is unknown.

The CDR3 runs to 14 residues. CDR1 is MGHRA and CDR2 is YSYEKL in the germline V gene. V was pared by 1 base and J by 14 bases, with 11 bases of the junction left unmatched. The assay was immunoSEQ multiplex PCR, and TCRdb's table has in-frame clones only and misses some. The top ten clones hold 20% to 30% of a sample with about 21,000 clones, 70% to 80% of them seen once. General observations from the study: Public clonotypes proved infrequent, and on treatment they shrank or remained steady. Ibrutinib response saw clonality rise, and progression saw it return toward baseline.

V and J are TRBV4-1 and TRBJ2-3, with TRBD1 matching 8 bases. The receptor comes from a human donor with chronic lymphocytic leukemia. Sequenced here: PBMCs, sampled before ibrutinib treatment. CDR3 DNA sequence: TGCGCCAGCAGCCAAGGAGGCATCGGGGGACAGGTGTATTTT. Encoded protein: CASSQGGIGGQVYF.